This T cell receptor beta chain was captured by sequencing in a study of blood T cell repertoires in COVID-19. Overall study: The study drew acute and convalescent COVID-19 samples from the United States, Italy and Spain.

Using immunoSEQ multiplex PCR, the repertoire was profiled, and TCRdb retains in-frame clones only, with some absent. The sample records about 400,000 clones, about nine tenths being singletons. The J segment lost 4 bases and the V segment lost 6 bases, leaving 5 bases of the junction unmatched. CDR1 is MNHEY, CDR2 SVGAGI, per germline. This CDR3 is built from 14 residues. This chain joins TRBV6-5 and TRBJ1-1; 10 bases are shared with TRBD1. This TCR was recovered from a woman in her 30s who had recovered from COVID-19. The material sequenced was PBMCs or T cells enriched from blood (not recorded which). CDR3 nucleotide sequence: TGTGCCAGCAGCCCCGGGACAGGGGTCACTGAAGCTTTCTTT. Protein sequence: CASSPGTGVTEAFF.